The rows below give T cell receptor beta chains drawn from one sample of a study of PD-L1 blockade in urothelial cancer. Only in-frame clones appear in the TCRdb table, and some are missing; sequencing was by immunoSEQ multiplex PCR. The data hold roughly 95,000 clones, with over 75% observed a single time. This material consisted of PBMCs, taken around atezolizumab (anti-PD-L1) treatment. Receptor source: a man in his 60s with urothelial cancer. Each CDR3 is given with its conserved first and last residue. The D gene is left open where the match is weak. Only part of the rows carry a size: once, few, many, or a class if the clone is expanded.

clone_size: NA
cdr3_length: 14
j_call: TRBJ2-7
d_call: TRBD2
v_call: TRBV27
cdr3_nt: TGTGCCAGCAGTTTATTAGGGACTACCCTCGAGCAGTACTTC
cdr3_aa: CASSLLGTTLEQYF

clone_size: few
cdr3_length: 13
j_call: TRBJ1-1
d_call: TRBD1
v_call: TRBV28
cdr3_nt: TGTGCCAGCAACATGCCGGGACAGAGCGAAGCTTTCTTT
cdr3_aa: CASNMPGQSEAFF

clone_size: once
cdr3_length: 16
j_call: TRBJ1-5
d_call: NA
v_call: TRBV5-1
cdr3_nt: TGCGCCAGCAGCTTGGAGGCGGGCACGGGCAATCAGCCCCAGCATTTT
cdr3_aa: CASSLEAGTGNQPQHF

clone_size: NA
cdr3_length: 13
j_call: TRBJ1-5
d_call: NA
v_call: TRBV19
cdr3_nt: TGTGCCAGTAGGGGAGGCCTCAATCAGCCCCAGCATTTT
cdr3_aa: CASRGGLNQPQHF

clone_size: NA
cdr3_length: 15
j_call: TRBJ2-1
d_call: NA
v_call: TRBV6-5
cdr3_nt: TGTGCCAGCAGTTACCAACCAGGCTCCTACAATGAGCAGTTCTTC
cdr3_aa: CASSYQPGSYNEQFF

clone_size: few
cdr3_length: 16
j_call: TRBJ2-1
d_call: TRBD2
v_call: TRBV19
cdr3_nt: TGTGCCAGTAGTATTTTAACGCGGGGGGTAATTTATGAGCAGTTCTTC
cdr3_aa: CASSILTRGVIYEQFF

clone_size: NA
cdr3_length: 14
j_call: TRBJ2-2
d_call: NA
v_call: TRBV5-1
cdr3_nt: TGCGCCAGCAGCTTGGGCAGGGTCGCCGGGGAGCTGTTTTTT
cdr3_aa: CASSLGRVAGELFF

clone_size: once
cdr3_length: 13
j_call: TRBJ1-2
d_call: NA
v_call: TRBV28
cdr3_nt: TGTGCCAGCAGTTTAGGGGCCCACTATGGCTACACCTTC
cdr3_aa: CASSLGAHYGYTF

clone_size: NA
cdr3_length: 16
j_call: TRBJ1-2
d_call: NA
v_call: TRBV28
cdr3_nt: TGTGCCAGCAGTTTACCCACGACAGAAAGTTTCTATGGCTACACCTTC
cdr3_aa: CASSLPTTESFYGYTF

clone_size: NA
cdr3_length: 14
j_call: TRBJ1-3
d_call: NA
v_call: TRBV5-4
cdr3_nt: TGTGCCAGCAGCGGAGGATTCTCTGGAAACACCATATATTTT
cdr3_aa: CASSGGFSGNTIYF

clone_size: NA
cdr3_length: 12
j_call: TRBJ2-7
d_call: NA
v_call: TRBV7-6
cdr3_nt: TGTGCCAGCAGCTCCACATGGTACGAGCAGTACTTC
cdr3_aa: CASSSTWYEQYF

clone_size: NA
cdr3_length: 16
j_call: TRBJ2-4
d_call: TRBD2
v_call: TRBV5-1
cdr3_nt: TGCGCCAGCAGCGTTGGGACTAGCGGGGTGATGAACATTCAGTACTTC
cdr3_aa: CASSVGTSGVMNIQYF